What follows are 22 T cell receptor beta chains derived from one specimen sequenced in a study of shared clonotypes between healthy human individuals. The assay was immunoSEQ multiplex PCR, and TCRdb's table has in-frame clones only and misses some. The data show some 2 million clones, with 95% seen just once and approximately 0.13% held by the top ten. Material for sequencing was naive CD4+ T cells sorted from blood. Subset defined: CD45RA+ positively selected. All receptors come from a man between 18 and 29 years old in good health.

The genes are TRBV28 and TRBJ1-1, with TRBD1 as a possible D gene (6 bases). The CDR3 length is 14 residues. The germline gives CDR1 MDHEN, CDR2 SYDVKM. The ends were cut back, 5 bases at V and 6 bases at J, with 16 bases in the middle. The CDR3 bases are TGTGCCAGCAGTACTCAGGGGTGGGCCGCTGAAGCTTTCTTT. Its protein product is CASSTQGWAAEAFF.

V usage is TRBV27 and J usage is TRBJ2-7; TRBD1 might be the D (5 bases). Germline assignment: CDR1 MNHEY and CDR2 SMNVEV (reference sequence). The CDR3 extends over 17 amino acids. Between the trimmed V and J ends, which lost 5 bases and 1 base, there was a span of 21 bases. DNA of the CDR3: TGTGCCAGCAGTAGCCCACTGGGGCAGGGTGGATCCTACGAGCAGTACTTC. Its protein is CASSSPLGQGGSYEQYF.

This chain uses TRBV18 with TRBJ2-1; 9 positions match TRBD1. The V gene's germline CDR1 is KGHSH and CDR2 LQKENI. This CDR3 has 14 amino acids. Losses at the gene ends were 4 bases for V and 8 bases for J; bases not matched to a gene: 6. The CDR3: CASSRGQGPHEQFF. The CDR3 bases are TGTGCCAGCTCACGGGGACAGGGCCCCCATGAGCAGTTCTTC.

This clone has a single count. The chain is built from TRBV7-2 and TRBJ2-1; TRBD2 agrees at 10 bases. The CDR3 has 15 amino acids. The germline CDR1 and CDR2 sequences are SGHTA and FQGNSA. V was pared by 2 bases and J by 15 bases, with 13 bases of the junction left unmatched. The CDR3 bases are TGTGCCAGCAGCTTATCGGCTAGCGGGGGCTTGGGCGGGTTCTTC. This codes for CASSLSASGGLGGFF.

The rearrangement joins TRBV11-2 to TRBJ2-7; TRBD1 matches 10 bases. V lost 0 bases to trimming and J lost 2 bases; unmatched junction nucleotides: 1. Germline V gene sequence: CDR1 SGHAT, CDR2 FQNNGV. The CDR3 sequence is 15 residues long. CDR3 loop: CASSLDDRGPYEQYF. As DNA, the CDR3 is TGTGCCAGCAGCTTAGATGACAGGGGGCCCTACGAGCAGTACTTC.

The rearrangement uses TRBV27 and TRBJ1-4; D unresolved. CDR1 and CDR2 (germline): MNHEY, SMNVEV (reference sequence). CDR3 size: 15 residues. V was shortened by 8 bases and J by 5 bases, with 18 bases between the two germline ends. The CDR3 sequence is CASGGGGKLNEKLFF. In DNA form, the CDR3 reads TGTGCCAGCGGTGGCGGTGGAAAGTTAAATGAAAAACTGTTTTTT.

As regards this clone: The sample carries other DNA sequences with the same CDR3. The chain employs TRBV6-1 and TRBJ1-6; D may be TRBD1 (6 bases). The germline CDR1 and CDR2 sequences are MNHNS and SASEGT. The germline V and J ends were trimmed by 4 bases and 0 bases, with 13 bases remaining between them. This CDR3 region has 17 residues. CDR3: CASSAPTGSSYNSPLHF. Written as DNA, the CDR3 is TGTGCCAGCAGTGCCCCAACAGGGAGCTCCTATAATTCACCCCTCCACTTT.

As concerns this clone: This same CDR3 is encoded by further DNA sequences in the sample. The chain uses TRBV10-3 and TRBJ1-2; D is perhaps TRBD1 (5 bases). The germline gives CDR1 ENHRY, CDR2 SYGVKD. V was pared by 0 bases and J by 0 bases, with 5 bases between. This CDR3 region has 14 residues. The CDR3 sequence is CAISESTANYGYTF. In DNA, the CDR3 is TGTGCCATCAGTGAGTCGACAGCTAACTATGGCTACACCTTC.

The chain has TRBV7-2 and TRBJ2-3; possible D gene TRBD2, 7 bases. Trimming left V 4 bases short and J 3 bases short, with 14 bases between. Looked up from germline, CDR1 is SGHTA and CDR2 is FQGNSA. The CDR3 is made up of 15 amino acids. CDR3 bases: TGTGCCAGCAGCTCGGGGGGCCGAGGGACAGATACGCAGTATTTT. Translated: CASSSGGRGTDTQYF.

The chain is built from TRBV7-2 and TRBJ1-1; TRBD1 agrees at 7 bases. From germline, CDR1 is SGHTA and CDR2 FQGNSA. After removal of 5 bases from V and 5 bases from J, the junction contained 8 bases not matched to a gene. The CDR3 runs 14 residues. This CDR3 is CASSVRTGRTEAFF. In nucleotides, the CDR3 is TGTGCCAGCAGCGTAAGGACAGGAAGGACTGAAGCTTTCTTT.

The chain is built from TRBV11-3 and TRBJ2-7, with unresolved D. Germline lookup yields CDR1 SGHNT and CDR2 YENEEA. Trimming stripped 5 bases from V and 3 bases from J, with 11 bases between. The length of the CDR3 is 13 residues. CDR3 in DNA: TGTGCCAGCAGCCCAACCGGAGACTACGAGCAGTACTTC. This gives the protein CASSPTGDYEQYF.

The V call is TRBV2, the J call TRBJ2-1; D not certain. This CDR3 has 13 amino acids. V was clipped by 1 base and J by 8 bases, with 9 bases between them. Germline loops: CDR1 SNHLY, CDR2 FYNNEI. CDR3 nucleotides: TGTGCCAGCAGTGAAGGACCGGTTTATGAGCAGTTCTTC. This translates into CASSEGPVYEQFF.

CDR3 DNA: TGTGCCAGTAGAGCAAGAAACACTGAAGCTTTCTTT. Translating gives CASRARNTEAFF. The rearrangement links TRBV7-8 to TRBJ1-1; D unclear. V lost 9 bases to trimming and J lost 2 bases, with 10 bases between them. Looked up from germline, CDR1 is SGHVS and CDR2 is FQNEAQ. This CDR3 is 12 amino acids long.

V usage is TRBV5-4 and J usage is TRBJ2-2, with D perhaps given as TRBD1 or TRBD2 (5 bases each). The CDR3 totals 17 residues. Germline V gene data show CDR1 as SGHNT and CDR2 as YYREEE (reference sequence). V was cut by 2 bases and J by 1 base, with 15 bases left in between. This chain's CDR3 is CASSFMIGGMNTGELFF. CDR3 sequence (DNA): TGTGCCAGCAGCTTTATGATTGGGGGAATGAACACCGGGGAGCTGTTTTTT.

The V call is TRBV5-1, the J call TRBJ2-3; D perhaps matches TRBD2 (6 bases). The germline V gene encodes CDR1 SGHRS and CDR2 YFSETQ. Trimming took 5 bases from V and 2 from J, leaving 12 bases between them. The CDR3 contains 14 residues. This CDR3 is CASSWGDHTDTQYF. CDR3 in DNA: TGCGCCAGCAGTTGGGGGGACCACACAGATACGCAGTATTTT.

This chain uses TRBV18 with TRBJ1-1, with D tentatively TRBD1 (5 bases). Trimming removed 6 bases from V and 0 bases from J, with 17 bases in between. The CDR3 runs 16 residues. The V gene's germline CDR1 is KGHSH and CDR2 LQKENI. The CDR3 protein is CASSQTRGLLNTEAFF. Written as DNA, the CDR3 is TGTGCCAGCTCTCAAACAAGGGGACTGCTGAACACTGAAGCTTTCTTT.

About this clone: One end of the junction fails to match germline, which may point to a read error. This chain links TRBV28 with TRBJ1-4; no firm D call. Looked up from germline, CDR1 is MDHEN and CDR2 is SYDVKM. The CDR3 contains 16 residues. CDR3 nucleotides: TGTGCCAGCAGTTTAAGTTTCCCCACAACGAATGAAAAACTGTTTTTT. Translating it yields CASSLSFPTTNEKLFF.

The V call is TRBV9, the J call TRBJ1-2; 7 bases are a match to TRBD1. The J segment lost 6 bases and the V segment lost 4 bases, leaving 12 bases of the junction unmatched. This CDR3 region has 15 residues. The germline V gene has CDR1 SGDLS and CDR2 YYNGEE. CDR3 nucleotide sequence: TGTGCCAGCAGCTTGGAGGGGGCGAGTGTGAATGGCTACACCTTC. Translating it yields CASSLEGASVNGYTF.

V gene TRBV6-1 combines with J gene TRBJ2-7; D may match TRBD1 or TRBD2 (5 bases each). CDR3 size: 18 residues. V was pared by 0 bases and J by 0 bases, with 18 bases between. Germline values: CDR1 MNHNS, CDR2 SASEGT. The CDR3 bases are TGTGCCAGCAGTGAAGCAGCGGTAGGGGTTCTATACTCCTACGAGCAGTACTTC. It encodes CASSEAAVGVLYSYEQYF.

The DNA for the CDR3 is TGTGCCAGCAGAGGGCCCAGGGGGCGAAATAATTCACCCCTCCACTTT. Translated: CASRGPRGRNNSPLHF. The chain recombines TRBV25-1 with TRBJ1-6; 8 bases match TRBD1. Trimming removed 6 bases from V and 5 bases from J; junction bases left unmatched: 9. Germline CDR1 is MGHDK and CDR2 is SYGVNS. This CDR3 has 16 residues.

Of note for this clone: This same CDR3 is encoded by further DNA sequences in the sample. The chain joins TRBV5-6 to TRBJ1-5; 11 bases are shared with TRBD1. The J segment lost 6 bases and the V segment lost 4 bases, leaving 6 bases of the junction unmatched. The germline V gene encodes CDR1 SGHDT and CDR2 YYEEEE. The CDR3 is 15 amino acids. The CDR3 loop reads CASSLGTGGSQPQHF. The CDR3 DNA follows: TGTGCCAGCAGCCTCGGGACAGGGGGATCTCAGCCCCAGCATTTT.

The chain recombines TRBV19 with TRBJ1-1; D uncertain. Trimming left V 3 bases short and J 0 bases short, with 5 bases between. The germline V gene has CDR1 LNHDA and CDR2 SQIVND (reference sequence). The CDR3 consists of 13 residues. The CDR3 spells CASSIDMNTEAFF. CDR3 bases: TGTGCCAGTAGTATCGATATGAACACTGAAGCTTTCTTT.